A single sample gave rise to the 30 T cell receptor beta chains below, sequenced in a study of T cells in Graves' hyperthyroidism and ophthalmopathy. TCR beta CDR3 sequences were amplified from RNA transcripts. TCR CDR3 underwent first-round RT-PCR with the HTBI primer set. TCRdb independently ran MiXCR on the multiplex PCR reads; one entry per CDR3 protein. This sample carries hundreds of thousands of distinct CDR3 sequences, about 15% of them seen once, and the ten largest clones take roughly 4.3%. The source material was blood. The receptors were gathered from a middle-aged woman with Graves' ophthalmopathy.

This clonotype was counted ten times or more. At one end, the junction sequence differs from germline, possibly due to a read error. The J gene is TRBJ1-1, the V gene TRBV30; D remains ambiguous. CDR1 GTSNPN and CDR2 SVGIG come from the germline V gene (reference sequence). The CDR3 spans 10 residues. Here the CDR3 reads CAWSRTEASF. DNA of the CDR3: TGTGCCTGGAGTCGCACTGAAGCTTCCTTT.

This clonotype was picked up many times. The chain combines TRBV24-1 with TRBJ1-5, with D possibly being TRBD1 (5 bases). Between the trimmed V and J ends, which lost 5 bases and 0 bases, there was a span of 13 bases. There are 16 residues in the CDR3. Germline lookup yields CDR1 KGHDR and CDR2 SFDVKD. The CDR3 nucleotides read TGTGCCACCAGTGTCGGGGGAAGGGGTAGCAATCAGCCCCAGCATTTT. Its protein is CATSVGGRGSNQPQHF.

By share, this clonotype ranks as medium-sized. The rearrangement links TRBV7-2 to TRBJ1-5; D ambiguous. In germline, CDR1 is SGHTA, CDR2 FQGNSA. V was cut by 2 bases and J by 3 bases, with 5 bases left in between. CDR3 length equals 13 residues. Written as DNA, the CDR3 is TGTGCCAGCAGCTTAACAGCCAATCAGCCCCAGCATTTT. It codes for CASSLTANQPQHF.

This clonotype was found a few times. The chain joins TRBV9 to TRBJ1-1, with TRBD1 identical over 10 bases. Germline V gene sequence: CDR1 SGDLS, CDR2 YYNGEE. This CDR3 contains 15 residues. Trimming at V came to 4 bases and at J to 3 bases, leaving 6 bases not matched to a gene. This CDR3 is CASSIQGQGDTEAFF. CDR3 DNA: TGTGCCAGCAGCATACAAGGACAGGGGGACACTGAAGCTTTCTTT.

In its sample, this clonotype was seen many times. This chain's CDR3 is CASSSAGLFYNEQFF. CDR3 DNA sequence: TGTGCCAGCAGTTCGGCTGGACTATTTTACAATGAGCAGTTCTTC. V gene TRBV6-5 combines with J gene TRBJ2-1, with D possibly matching TRBD2 (6 bases). Looked up from germline, CDR1 is MNHEY and CDR2 is SVGAGI. The CDR3 has 15 residues. The ends were cut back, 4 bases at V and 4 bases at J, with 14 bases in the middle.

CDR3 amino acids: CAWTEGLQNTEAFF. As DNA, the CDR3 is TGTGCCTGGACCGAAGGCCTCCAGAACACTGAAGCTTTCTTT. This chain connects TRBV30 to TRBJ1-1; no firm D call. V lost 4 bases and J 1 base, leaving 13 bases between the germline ends. The CDR3 loop spans 14 amino acids. Germline V gene lookup returns CDR1 GTSNPN and CDR2 SVGIG (reference sequence).

As DNA, the CDR3 is TGTGCCAGCAGCGGGACAGGTTGGAGCTCCTACGAGCAGTACTTC. Translated: CASSGTGWSSYEQYF. The chain joins TRBV2 to TRBJ2-7, with TRBD1 matching 8 bases. This CDR3 contains 15 residues. The ends lost 6 bases at V and 0 bases at J; junction bases unmatched: 7. The germline V gene encodes CDR1 SNHLY and CDR2 FYNNEI.

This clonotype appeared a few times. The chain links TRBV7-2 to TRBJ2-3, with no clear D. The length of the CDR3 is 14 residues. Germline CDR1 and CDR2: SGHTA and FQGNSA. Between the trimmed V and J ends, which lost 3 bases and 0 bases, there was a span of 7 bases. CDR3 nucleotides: TGTGCCAGCAGCTTCGCGTATAGCACAGATACGCAGTATTTT. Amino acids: CASSFAYSTDTQYF.

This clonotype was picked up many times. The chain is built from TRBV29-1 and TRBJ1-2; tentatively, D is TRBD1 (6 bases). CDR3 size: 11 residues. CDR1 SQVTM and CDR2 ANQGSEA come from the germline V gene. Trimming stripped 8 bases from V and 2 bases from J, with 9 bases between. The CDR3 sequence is CSTQGNYGYTF. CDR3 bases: TGCAGCACACAGGGAAACTATGGCTACACCTTC.

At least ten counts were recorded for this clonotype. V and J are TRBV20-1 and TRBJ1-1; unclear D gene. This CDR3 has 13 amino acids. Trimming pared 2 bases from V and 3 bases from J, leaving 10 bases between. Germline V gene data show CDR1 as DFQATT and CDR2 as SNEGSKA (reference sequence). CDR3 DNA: TGCAGTGCTAGATTGAGAAAGGACACTGAAGCTTTCTTT. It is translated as CSARLRKDTEAFF.

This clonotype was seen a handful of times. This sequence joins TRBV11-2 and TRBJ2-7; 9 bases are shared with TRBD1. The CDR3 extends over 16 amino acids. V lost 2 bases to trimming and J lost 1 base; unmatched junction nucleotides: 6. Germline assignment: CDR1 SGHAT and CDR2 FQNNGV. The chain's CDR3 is CASSLLTGTGSYEQYF. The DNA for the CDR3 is TGTGCCAGCAGCTTACTTACCGGGACAGGGTCCTACGAGCAGTACTTC. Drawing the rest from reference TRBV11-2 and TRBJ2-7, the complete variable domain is EAGVAQSPRYKIIEKRQSVAFWCNPISGHATLYWYQQILGQGPKLLIQFQNNGVVDDSQLPKDRFSAERLKGVDSTLKIQPAKLEDSAVYLCASSLLTGTGSYEQYFGPGTRLTVT.

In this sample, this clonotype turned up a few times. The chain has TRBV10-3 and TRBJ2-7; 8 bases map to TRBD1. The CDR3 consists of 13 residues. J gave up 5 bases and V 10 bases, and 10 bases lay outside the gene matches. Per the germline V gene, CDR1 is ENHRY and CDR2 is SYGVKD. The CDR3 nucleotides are TGTGCCACCGGGACAGGCCGTTTAGACGAGCAGTACTTC. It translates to CATGTGRLDEQYF.

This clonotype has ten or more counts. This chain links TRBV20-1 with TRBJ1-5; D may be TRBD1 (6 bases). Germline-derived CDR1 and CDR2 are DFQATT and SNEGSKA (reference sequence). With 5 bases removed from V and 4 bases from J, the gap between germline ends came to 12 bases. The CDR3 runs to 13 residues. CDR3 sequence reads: CSAPDRPNQPQHF. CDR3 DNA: TGCAGTGCTCCAGACAGGCCGAATCAGCCCCAGCATTTT.

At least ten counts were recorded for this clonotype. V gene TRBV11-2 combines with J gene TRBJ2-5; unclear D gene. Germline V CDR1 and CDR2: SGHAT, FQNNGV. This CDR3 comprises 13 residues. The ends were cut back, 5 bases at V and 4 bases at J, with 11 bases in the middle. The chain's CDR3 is CASSQEEGETQYF. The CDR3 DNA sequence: TGTGCCAGCAGCCAAGAGGAAGGAGAGACCCAGTACTTC. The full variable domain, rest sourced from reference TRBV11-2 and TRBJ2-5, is EAGVAQSPRYKIIEKRQSVAFWCNPISGHATLYWYQQILGQGPKLLIQFQNNGVVDDSQLPKDRFSAERLKGVDSTLKIQPAKLEDSAVYLCASSQEEGETQYFGPGTRLLVL.

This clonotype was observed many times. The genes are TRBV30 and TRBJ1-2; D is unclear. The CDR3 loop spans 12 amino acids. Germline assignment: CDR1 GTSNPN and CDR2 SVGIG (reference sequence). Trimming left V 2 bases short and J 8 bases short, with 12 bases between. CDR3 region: CAWSLSSWGYTF. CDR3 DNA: TGTGCCTGGAGTTTGTCTTCCTGGGGCTACACCTTC.

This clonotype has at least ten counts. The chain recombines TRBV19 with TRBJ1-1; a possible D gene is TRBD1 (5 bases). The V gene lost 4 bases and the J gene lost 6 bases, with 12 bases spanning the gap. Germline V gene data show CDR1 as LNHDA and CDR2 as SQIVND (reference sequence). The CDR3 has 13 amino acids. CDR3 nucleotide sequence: TGTGCCAGTAGTAACCCAGGGAGAGCTGAAGCTTTCTTT. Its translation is CASSNPGRAEAFF.

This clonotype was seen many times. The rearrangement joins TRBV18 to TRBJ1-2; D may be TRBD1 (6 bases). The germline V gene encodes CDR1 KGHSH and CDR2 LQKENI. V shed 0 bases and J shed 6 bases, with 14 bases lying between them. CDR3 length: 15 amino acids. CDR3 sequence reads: CASSPPDSPRDGYTF. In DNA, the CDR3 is TGTGCCAGCTCACCACCGGACAGTCCCCGTGATGGCTACACCTTC.

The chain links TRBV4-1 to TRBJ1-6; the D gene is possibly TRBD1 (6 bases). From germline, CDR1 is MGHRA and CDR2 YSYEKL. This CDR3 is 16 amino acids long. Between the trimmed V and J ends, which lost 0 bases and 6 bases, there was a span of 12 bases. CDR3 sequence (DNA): TGCGCCAGCAGCCAAGAACGGGGGCAGGTTAATTCACCCCTCCACTTT. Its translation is CASSQERGQVNSPLHF.

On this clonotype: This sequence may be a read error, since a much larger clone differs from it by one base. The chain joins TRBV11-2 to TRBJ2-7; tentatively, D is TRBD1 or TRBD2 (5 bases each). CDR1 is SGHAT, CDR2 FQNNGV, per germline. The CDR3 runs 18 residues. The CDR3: CASSSVGTRGFSSYEQCF. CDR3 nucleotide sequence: TGTGCCAGCAGCTCTGTCGGGACCAGAGGATTTAGCTCCTACGAGCAGTGCTTC.

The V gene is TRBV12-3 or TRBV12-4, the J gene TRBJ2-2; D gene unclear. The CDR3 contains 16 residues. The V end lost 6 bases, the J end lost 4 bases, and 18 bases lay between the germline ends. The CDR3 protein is CASSLRLPKRTGELFF. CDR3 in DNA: TGTGCCAGCAGCTTACGGCTACCAAAACGCACCGGGGAGCTGTTTTTT.

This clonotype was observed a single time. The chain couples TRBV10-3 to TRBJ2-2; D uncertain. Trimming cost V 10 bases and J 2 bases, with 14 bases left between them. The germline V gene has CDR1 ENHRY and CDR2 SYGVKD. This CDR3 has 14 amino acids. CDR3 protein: CATTRESNTGELFF. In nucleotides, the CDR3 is TGTGCCACCACCCGCGAGTCCAACACCGGGGAGCTGTTTTTT.

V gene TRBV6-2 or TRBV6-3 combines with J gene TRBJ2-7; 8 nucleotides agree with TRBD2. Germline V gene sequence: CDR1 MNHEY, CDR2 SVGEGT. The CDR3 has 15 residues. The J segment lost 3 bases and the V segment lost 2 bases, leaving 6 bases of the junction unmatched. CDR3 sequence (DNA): TGTGCCAGCAGTTACGAACTAGCGGAGGACTACGAGCAGTACTTC. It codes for CASSYELAEDYEQYF.

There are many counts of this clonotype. The CDR3 nucleotides read TGTGCCAGCAGTATTAGCGGGACTGGAGAGACCCAGTACTTC. It specifies CASSISGTGETQYF. This rearrangement joins TRBV12-3 or TRBV12-4 to TRBJ2-5, with TRBD2 matching 8 bases. CDR3 length: 14 residues. With V trimmed by 5 bases and J by 4 bases, 6 bases remained unmatched.

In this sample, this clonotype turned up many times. The CDR3 region is CASSLRASYEQYF. In DNA, the CDR3 is TGTGCCAGCAGTTTAAGGGCTTCCTACGAGCAGTACTTC. The rearrangement uses TRBV12-3 or TRBV12-4 and TRBJ2-7; D is undetermined. V gave up 2 bases and J gave up 1 base, with 6 bases separating them. The CDR3 covers 13 residues.

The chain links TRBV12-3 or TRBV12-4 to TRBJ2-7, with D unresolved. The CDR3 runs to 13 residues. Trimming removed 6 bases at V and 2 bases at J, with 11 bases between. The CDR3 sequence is CASSPPHTYEQYF. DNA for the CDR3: TGTGCCAGCAGCCCGCCCCACACCTACGAGCAGTACTTC.

The CDR3 is CSVSRDSILPNYGYTF. The CDR3 DNA is TGCAGCGTCTCCAGGGACTCCATCCTACCTAACTATGGCTACACCTTC. The chain recombines TRBV29-1 with TRBJ1-2; tentatively, D is TRBD1 (5 bases). The CDR3 is 16 residues long. Germline V gene lookup returns CDR1 SQVTM and CDR2 ANQGSEA. Trimming cost V 6 bases and J 0 bases, with 20 bases left between them.

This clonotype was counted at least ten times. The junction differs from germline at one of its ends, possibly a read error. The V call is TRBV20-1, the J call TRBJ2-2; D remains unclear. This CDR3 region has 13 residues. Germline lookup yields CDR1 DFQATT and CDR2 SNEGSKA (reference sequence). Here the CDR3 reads CNARARNTGELFF. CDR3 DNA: TGCAATGCTAGAGCAAGGAACACCGGGGAGCTGTTTTTT.

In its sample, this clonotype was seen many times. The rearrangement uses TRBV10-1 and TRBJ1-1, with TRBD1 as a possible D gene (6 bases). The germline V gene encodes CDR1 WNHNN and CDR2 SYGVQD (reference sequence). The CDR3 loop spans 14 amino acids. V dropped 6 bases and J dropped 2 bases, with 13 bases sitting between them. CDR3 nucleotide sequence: TGCGCCAGCAGCCCCAACAGGGACAACACTGAAGCTTTCTTT. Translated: CASSPNRDNTEAFF.

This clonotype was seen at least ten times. Here the CDR3 reads CASSRTGGSNQPQHF. The CDR3 nucleotides read TGTGCCAGCAGCAGGACAGGGGGAAGCAATCAGCCCCAGCATTTT. The chain has TRBV12-3 or TRBV12-4 and TRBJ1-5, with 10 positions matching TRBD1. V lost 6 bases and J lost 1; bases outside the gene matches: 3. The CDR3 length is 15 residues.

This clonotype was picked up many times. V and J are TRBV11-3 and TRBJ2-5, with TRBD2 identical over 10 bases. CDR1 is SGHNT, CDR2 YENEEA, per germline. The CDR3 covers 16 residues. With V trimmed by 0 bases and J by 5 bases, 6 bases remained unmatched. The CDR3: CASSLESLAGAETQYF. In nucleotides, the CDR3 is TGTGCCAGCAGCTTAGAGTCCCTAGCGGGAGCTGAGACCCAGTACTTC.